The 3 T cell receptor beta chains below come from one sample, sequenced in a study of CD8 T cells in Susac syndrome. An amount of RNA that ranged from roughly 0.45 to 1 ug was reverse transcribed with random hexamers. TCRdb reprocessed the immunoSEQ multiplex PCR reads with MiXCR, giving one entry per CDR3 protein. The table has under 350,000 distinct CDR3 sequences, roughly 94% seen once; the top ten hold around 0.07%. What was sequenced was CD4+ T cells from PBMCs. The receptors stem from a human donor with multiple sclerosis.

For the CDR3, the DNA is TGTGCCAGTAGTCGCCCGGACAGAGAAACTGAAGCTTTCTTT. Its protein is CASSRPDRETEAFF. This chain joins TRBV19 and TRBJ1-1; perhaps TRBD1 as D (6 bases). Germline CDR1 reads LNHDA; CDR2 reads SQIVND (reference sequence). This CDR3 comprises 14 residues. V lost 5 bases, J lost 5 bases, and 15 bases lay in between.

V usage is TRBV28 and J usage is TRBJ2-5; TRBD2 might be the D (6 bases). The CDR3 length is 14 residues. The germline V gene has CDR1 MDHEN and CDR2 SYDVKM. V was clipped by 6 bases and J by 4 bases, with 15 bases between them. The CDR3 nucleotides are TGTGCCAGCAGCCCACCTGGCGGGGTAGAGACCCAGTACTTC. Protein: CASSPPGGVETQYF.

The CDR3 here is CAILGGGDYGYTF. The CDR3 DNA sequence: TGTGCCATCCTTGGTGGGGGAGACTATGGCTACACCTTC. The genes are TRBV10-3 and TRBJ1-2, with D perhaps matching TRBD1 (5 bases). CDR1 ENHRY and CDR2 SYGVKD come from the germline V gene. This CDR3 has 13 amino acids. The V end was cut by 8 bases, the J end by 3 bases, with 13 bases between.